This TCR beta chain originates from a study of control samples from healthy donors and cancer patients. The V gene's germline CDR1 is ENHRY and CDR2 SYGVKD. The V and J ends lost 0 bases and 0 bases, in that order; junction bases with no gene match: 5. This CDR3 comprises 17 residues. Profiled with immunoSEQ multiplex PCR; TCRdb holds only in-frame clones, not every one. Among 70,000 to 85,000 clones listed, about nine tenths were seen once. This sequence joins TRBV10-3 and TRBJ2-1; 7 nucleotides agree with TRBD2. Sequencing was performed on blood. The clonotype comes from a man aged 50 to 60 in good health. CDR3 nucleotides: TGTGCCATCAGTGAGTCTATGGGGGGGAGCTCCTACAATGAGCAGTTCTTC. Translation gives CAISESMGGSSYNEQFF.